This T cell receptor beta chain was documented in a study of neurological immune-mediated disorders. The table lists this clonotype with many counts. The antigen is undetermined. Synthesis of cDNA used 5'RACE (with 10-nucleotide random UMIs). From the 5' RACE reads, TCRdb called clonotypes with MiXCR, one entry per CDR3 protein. Among fewer than 30,000 distinct CDR3 sequences listed, under 8.5% were seen once. General observations from the study: Across subjects, expanded clones had no CDR3 amino acid sequences in common, pointing to private repertoires in all groups.

Libraries used 2 million unsorted PBMCs kept frozen in RNAlater. The CDR3 runs 14 residues. Trimming cost V 7 bases and J 2 bases, with 15 bases left between them. The genes are TRBV12-3 or TRBV12-4 and TRBJ2-7; D perhaps matches TRBD2 (6 bases). This receptor was identified in a middle-aged woman in good health. Input material: PBMCs. The CDR3: CASTPGLDPYEQYF. CDR3 bases: TGTGCCAGCACCCCGGGACTGGATCCCTACGAGCAGTACTTC.